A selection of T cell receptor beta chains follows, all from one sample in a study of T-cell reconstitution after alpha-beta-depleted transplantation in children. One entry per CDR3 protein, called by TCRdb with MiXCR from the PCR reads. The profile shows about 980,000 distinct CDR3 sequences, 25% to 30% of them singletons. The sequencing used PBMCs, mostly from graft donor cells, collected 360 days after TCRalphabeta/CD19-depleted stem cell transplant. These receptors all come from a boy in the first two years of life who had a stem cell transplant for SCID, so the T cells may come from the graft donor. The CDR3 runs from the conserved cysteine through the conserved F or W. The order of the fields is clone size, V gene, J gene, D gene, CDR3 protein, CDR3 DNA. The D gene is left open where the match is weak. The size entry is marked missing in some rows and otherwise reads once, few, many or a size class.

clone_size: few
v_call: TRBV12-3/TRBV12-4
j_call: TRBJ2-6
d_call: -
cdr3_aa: CASSLYDSGANVLTF
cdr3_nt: TGTGCCAGCAGTTTATACGACTCTGGGGCCAACGTCCTGACTTTC

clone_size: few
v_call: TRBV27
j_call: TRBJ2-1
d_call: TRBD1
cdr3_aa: CASSLSWAGGNEQFF
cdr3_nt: TGTGCCAGCAGTTTATCGTGGGCAGGGGGCAATGAGCAGTTCTTC

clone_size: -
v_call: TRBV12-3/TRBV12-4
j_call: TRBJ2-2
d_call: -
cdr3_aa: CASSFAVGATGELFF
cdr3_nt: TGTGCCAGCAGTTTCGCAGTCGGGGCCACCGGGGAGCTGTTTTTT

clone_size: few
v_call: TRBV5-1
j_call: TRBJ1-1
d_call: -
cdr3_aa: CASIGGGTEAFF
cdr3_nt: TGCGCCAGCATCGGAGGGGGCACTGAAGCTTTCTTT

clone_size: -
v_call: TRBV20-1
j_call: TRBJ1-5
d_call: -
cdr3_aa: CSARLSASNQPQHF
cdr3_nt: TGCAGTGCTAGGTTATCGGCTAGCAATCAGCCCCAGCATTTT

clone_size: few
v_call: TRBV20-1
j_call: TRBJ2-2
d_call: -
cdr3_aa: CSAEGGLGGELFF
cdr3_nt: TGCAGTGCCGAGGGTGGTTTGGGCGGGGAGCTGTTTTTT

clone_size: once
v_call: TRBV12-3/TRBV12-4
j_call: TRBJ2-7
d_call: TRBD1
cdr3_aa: CASSLYGTGSSYEQYF
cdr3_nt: TGTGCCAGCAGCCTCTACGGGACAGGGAGCTCCTACGAGCAGTACTTC

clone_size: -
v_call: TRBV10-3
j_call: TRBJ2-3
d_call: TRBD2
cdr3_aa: CAISESLAGGPTDTQYF
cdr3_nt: TGTGCCATCAGTGAGTCCCTAGCGGGGGGGCCGACAGATACGCAGTATTTT

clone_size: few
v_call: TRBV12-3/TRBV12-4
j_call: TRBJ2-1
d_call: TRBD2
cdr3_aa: CASSRSGLASNEQFF
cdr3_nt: TGTGCCAGCAGCCGTTCGGGACTAGCGTCTAATGAGCAGTTCTTC

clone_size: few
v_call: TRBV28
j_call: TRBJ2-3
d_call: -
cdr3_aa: CASSRQVTQYF
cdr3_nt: TGTGCCAGCAGCCGACAGGTTACGCAGTATTTT

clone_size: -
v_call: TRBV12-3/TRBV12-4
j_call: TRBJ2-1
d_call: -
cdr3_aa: CASNLTGYNEQFF
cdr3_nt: TGTGCCAGCAATTTAACGGGGTACAATGAGCAGTTCTTC

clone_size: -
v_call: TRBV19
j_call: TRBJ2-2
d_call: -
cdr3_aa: CASTMGLAANTGELFF
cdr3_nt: TGTGCCAGTACCATGGGGCTAGCAGCGAACACCGGGGAGCTGTTTTTT

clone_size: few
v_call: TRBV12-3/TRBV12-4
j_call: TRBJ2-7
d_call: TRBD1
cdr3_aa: CASSGTGGLYEQYF
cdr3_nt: TGTGCCAGCAGTGGGACAGGGGGACTCTACGAGCAGTACTTC

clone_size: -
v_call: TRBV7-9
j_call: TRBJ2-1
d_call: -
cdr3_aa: CASSFPWAYNEQFF
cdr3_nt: TGTGCCAGCAGCTTCCCCTGGGCTTACAATGAGCAGTTCTTC

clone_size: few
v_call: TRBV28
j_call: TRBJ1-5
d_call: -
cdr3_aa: CASSPRDGHQPQHF
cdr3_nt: TGTGCCAGCAGTCCACGGGACGGCCATCAGCCCCAGCATTTT

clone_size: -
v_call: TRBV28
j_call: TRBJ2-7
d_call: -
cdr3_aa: CASRALPPTNYEQYF
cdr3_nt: TGTGCCAGCAGGGCCTTGCCGCCCACCAACTACGAGCAGTACTTC

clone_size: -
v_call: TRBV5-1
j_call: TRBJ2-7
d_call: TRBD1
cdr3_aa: CASSLGTGVMSYEQYF
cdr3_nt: TGCGCCAGCAGCTTGGGGACAGGGGTGATGTCCTACGAGCAGTACTTC

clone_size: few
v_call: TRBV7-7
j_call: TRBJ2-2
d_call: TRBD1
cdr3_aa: CASSSLTGVTGELFF
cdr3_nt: TGTGCCAGCAGCTCCCTTACAGGGGTTACCGGGGAGCTGTTTTTT

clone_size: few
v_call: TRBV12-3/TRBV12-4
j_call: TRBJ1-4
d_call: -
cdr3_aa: CASSFEWTNEKLFF
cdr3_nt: TGTGCCAGCAGTTTTGAGTGGACTAATGAAAAACTGTTTTTT

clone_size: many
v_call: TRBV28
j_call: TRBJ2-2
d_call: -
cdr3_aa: CASSYRELFF
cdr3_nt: TGTGCCAGCAGTTACCGGGAGCTGTTTTTT

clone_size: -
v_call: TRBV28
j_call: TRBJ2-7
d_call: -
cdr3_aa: CASSQPVTYEQYF
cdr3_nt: TGTGCCAGCAGTCAGCCCGTCACCTACGAGCAGTACTTC

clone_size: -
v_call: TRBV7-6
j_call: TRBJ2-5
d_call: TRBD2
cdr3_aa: CASSLVLVAGEETQYF
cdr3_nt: TGTGCCAGCAGCTTAGTTTTGGTAGCGGGGGAAGAGACCCAGTACTTC

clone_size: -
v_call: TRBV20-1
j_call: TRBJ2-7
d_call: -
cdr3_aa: CSATGGIYEQYF
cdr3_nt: TGCAGTGCTACAGGGGGGATATACGAGCAGTACTTC

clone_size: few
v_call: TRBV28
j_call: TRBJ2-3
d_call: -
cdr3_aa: CASSFLVEEADTQYF
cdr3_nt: TGTGCCAGCAGTTTTTTAGTGGAAGAGGCAGATACGCAGTATTTT

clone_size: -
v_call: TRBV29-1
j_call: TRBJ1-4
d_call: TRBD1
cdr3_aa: CSAREQGSFGQLFF
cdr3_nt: TGCAGCGCTCGGGAACAGGGGTCTTTTGGTCAACTGTTTTTT

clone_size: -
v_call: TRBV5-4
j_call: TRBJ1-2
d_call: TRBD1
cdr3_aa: CASSSGTGSWGGYTF
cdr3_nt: TGTGCCAGCAGTTCCGGGACAGGGTCGTGGGGAGGCTACACCTTC

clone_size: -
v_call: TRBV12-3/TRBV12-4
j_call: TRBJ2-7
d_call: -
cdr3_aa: CASSSRTETYEQYF
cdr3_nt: TGTGCCAGCAGTTCCCGGACAGAGACCTACGAGCAGTACTTC

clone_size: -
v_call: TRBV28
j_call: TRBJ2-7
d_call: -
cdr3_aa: CASRYLRGGPYEQYF
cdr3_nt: TGTGCCAGCCGGTATTTAAGGGGGGGTCCCTACGAGCAGTACTTC

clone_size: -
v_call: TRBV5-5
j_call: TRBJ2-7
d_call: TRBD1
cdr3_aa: CASSLGTGETYEQYF
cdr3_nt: TGTGCCAGCAGCTTGGGCACAGGGGAAACCTACGAGCAGTACTTC

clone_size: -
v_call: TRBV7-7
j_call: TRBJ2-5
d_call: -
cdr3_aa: CASSLRTAGETQYF
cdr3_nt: TGTGCCAGCAGCCTTAGGACTGCGGGAGAGACCCAGTACTTC

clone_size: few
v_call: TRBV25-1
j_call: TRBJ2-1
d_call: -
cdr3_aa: CASSEWGVSSYNEQFF
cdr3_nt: TGTGCCAGCAGTGAATGGGGGGTCAGCTCCTACAATGAGCAGTTCTTC

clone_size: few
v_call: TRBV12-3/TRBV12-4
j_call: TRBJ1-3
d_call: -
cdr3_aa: CASGLAALSGNTIYF
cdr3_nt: TGTGCCAGCGGCCTCGCGGCCCTCTCTGGAAACACCATATATTTT

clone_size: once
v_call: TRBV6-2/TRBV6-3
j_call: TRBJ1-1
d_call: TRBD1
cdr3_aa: CASSSTWTGTEAFF
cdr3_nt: TGTGCCAGCAGTTCGACTTGGACAGGCACTGAAGCTTTCTTT

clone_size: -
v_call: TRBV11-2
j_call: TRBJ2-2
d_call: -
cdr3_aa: CASSPQWGAPTNTGELFF
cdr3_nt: TGTGCCAGCAGCCCCCAATGGGGGGCCCCTACGAACACCGGGGAGCTGTTTTTT

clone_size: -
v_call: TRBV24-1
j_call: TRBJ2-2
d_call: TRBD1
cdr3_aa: CATSDLGQGANTGELFF
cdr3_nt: TGTGCCACCAGTGATTTGGGACAGGGGGCGAACACCGGGGAGCTGTTTTTT

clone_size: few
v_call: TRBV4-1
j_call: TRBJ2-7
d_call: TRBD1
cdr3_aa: CASSQRDSSYEQYF
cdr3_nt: TGCGCCAGCAGCCAACGGGACAGCTCCTACGAGCAGTACTTC

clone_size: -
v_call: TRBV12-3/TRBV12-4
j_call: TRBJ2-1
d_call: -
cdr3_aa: CASSRPLVLQFF
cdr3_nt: TGTGCCAGCAGCCGCCCTCTGGTATTGCAGTTCTTC

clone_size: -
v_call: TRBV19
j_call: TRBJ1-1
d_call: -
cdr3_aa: CASRSQGFTEAFF
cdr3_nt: TGTGCCAGTAGAAGCCAGGGTTTTACTGAAGCTTTCTTT

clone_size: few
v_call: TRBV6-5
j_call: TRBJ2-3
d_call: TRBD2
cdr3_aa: CASRGRVDRRTDTQYF
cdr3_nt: TGTGCCAGCAGGGGGAGGGTAGACCGACGCACAGATACGCAGTATTTT

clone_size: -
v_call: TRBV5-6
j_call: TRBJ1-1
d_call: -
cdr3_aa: CATSPLINTEAFF
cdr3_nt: TGTGCCACCAGCCCCCTAATAAACACTGAAGCTTTCTTT

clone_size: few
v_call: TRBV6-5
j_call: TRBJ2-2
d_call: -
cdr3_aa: CASSLTLGTGELFF
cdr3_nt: TGTGCCAGCAGCTTAACACTGGGAACCGGGGAGCTGTTTTTT

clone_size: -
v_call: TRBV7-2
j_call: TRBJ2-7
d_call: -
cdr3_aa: CASSSGGPFYEQYF
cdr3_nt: TGTGCCAGCAGCTCCGGTGGACCCTTTTACGAGCAGTACTTC

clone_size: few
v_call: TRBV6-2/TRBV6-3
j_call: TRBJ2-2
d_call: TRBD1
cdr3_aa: CASKGTANTGELFF
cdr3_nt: TGTGCCAGCAAGGGGACAGCAAACACCGGGGAGCTGTTTTTT

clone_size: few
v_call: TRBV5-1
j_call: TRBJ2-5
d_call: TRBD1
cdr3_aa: CASSLRDSSTETQYF
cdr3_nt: TGCGCCAGCAGCTTGAGGGACAGTTCCACAGAGACCCAGTACTTC

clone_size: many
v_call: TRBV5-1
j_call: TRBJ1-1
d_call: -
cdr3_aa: CASSLGRGAEAFF
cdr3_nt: TGCGCCAGCAGCTTAGGCAGGGGTGCTGAAGCTTTCTTT

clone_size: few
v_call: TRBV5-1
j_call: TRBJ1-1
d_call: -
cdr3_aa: CASSPREGTEAFF
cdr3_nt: TGCGCCAGCAGCCCCAGGGAAGGGACTGAAGCTTTCTTT

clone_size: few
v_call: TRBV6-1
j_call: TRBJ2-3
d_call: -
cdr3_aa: CASKPGRTDTQYF
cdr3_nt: TGTGCCAGCAAACCAGGCCGCACAGATACGCAGTATTTT

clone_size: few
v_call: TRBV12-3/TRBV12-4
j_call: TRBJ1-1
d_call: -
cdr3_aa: CASSFWADEAFF
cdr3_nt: TGTGCCAGCAGTTTTTGGGCTGATGAAGCTTTCTTT

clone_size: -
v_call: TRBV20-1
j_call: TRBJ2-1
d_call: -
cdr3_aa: CSASHGMVQPISYNEQFF
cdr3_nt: TGCAGTGCTAGCCATGGTATGGTCCAGCCGATCTCCTACAATGAGCAGTTCTTC

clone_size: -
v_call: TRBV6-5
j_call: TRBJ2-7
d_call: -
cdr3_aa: CASSPGFSEQYF
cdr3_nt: TGTGCCAGCAGTCCAGGGTTTTCCGAGCAGTACTTC

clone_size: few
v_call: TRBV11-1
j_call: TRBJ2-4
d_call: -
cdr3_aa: CAVQFVLEGHAIPKNIQYF
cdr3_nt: TGTGCTGTACAGTTTGTCTTAGAGGGGCACGCGATACCCAAAAACATTCAGTACTTC

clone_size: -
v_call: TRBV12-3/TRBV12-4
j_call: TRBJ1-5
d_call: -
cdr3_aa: CATSRGLGNQPQHF
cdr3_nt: TGTGCCACGTCGCGGGGGTTAGGCAATCAGCCCCAGCATTTT

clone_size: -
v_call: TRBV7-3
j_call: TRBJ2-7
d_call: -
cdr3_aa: CASSPTGTPGIDEQYF
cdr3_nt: TGTGCCAGCAGCCCAACCGGGACCCCGGGGATCGACGAGCAGTACTTC

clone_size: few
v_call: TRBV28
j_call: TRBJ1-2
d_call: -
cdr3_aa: CASSKSYGYTF
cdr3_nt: TGTGCCAGCAGTAAATCCTATGGCTACACCTTC

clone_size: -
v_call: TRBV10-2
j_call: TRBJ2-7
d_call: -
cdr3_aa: CVSSELGNRDEQYF
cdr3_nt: TGCGTCAGCAGTGAGTTGGGAAATAGGGACGAGCAGTACTTC